This is a list of T cell receptor beta chains from one sample in a study of cytomegalovirus exposure and HLA in healthy donors. The protocol was immunoSEQ multiplex PCR, while the TCRdb copy is restricted to in-frame clones and leaves out a portion. The sample has some 68,000 clones; about 96% are singletons. The material sequenced was PBMCs. The receptors come from a young man in good health and CMV-seronegative. The conserved cysteine and the conserved F or W are not part of the CDR3 here.

>TRBJ1-1|TRBV28
ASTSHLNTEAF
>TRBJ1-3|TRBV7-8
ASSWDRSGNTIY
>TRBJ1-6|TRBV6-1
ASKKGQNSPLH
>TRBJ2-5|TRBV7-8
ASSLVVEETQY
>TRBJ2-4|TRBV28
ASSSGLAKNIQY
>TRBJ2-7|TRBV11-3
ASSLNSGRRDEQY
>TRBJ2-5|TRBV5-4
ASSLNSDEETQY
>TRBJ1-2|TRBV6-5
ASSRTGHYGYT
>TRBJ1-1|TRBV10-3
AISRTGTGNTEAF
>TRBJ1-3|TRBV5-5
ASSLGSSGNTIY
>TRBJ2-7|TRBV7-3
ASSLGAGDYEQY
>TRBJ1-1|TRBV9
AGGGAGEVTEAF
>TRBJ1-1|TRBV5-6
ASSSRPGQIFMNTEAF
>TRBJ2-7|TRBV5-4
ASSLETGGGQY
>TRBJ1-3|TRBV23-1
ASSQTKQGARSSGNTIY
>TRBJ1-1|TRBV5-4
ASSSHRGTNTEAF
>TRBJ2-7|TRBV27
ASSQGQGAPYEQY
>TRBJ2-1|TRBV7-2
ASSLGPQDEQF
>TRBJ2-7|TRBV18
ASSPPSSYEQY
>TRBJ1-2|TRBV18
ASSPGTEYGYT
>TRBJ1-1|TRBV30
AWSLTREAF
>TRBJ2-7|TRBV14
ASSQEMGGRYYEQY
>TRBJ2-6|TRBV19
ASSRQGAGANVLT
>TRBJ1-2|TRBV29-1
SVRQGESYT